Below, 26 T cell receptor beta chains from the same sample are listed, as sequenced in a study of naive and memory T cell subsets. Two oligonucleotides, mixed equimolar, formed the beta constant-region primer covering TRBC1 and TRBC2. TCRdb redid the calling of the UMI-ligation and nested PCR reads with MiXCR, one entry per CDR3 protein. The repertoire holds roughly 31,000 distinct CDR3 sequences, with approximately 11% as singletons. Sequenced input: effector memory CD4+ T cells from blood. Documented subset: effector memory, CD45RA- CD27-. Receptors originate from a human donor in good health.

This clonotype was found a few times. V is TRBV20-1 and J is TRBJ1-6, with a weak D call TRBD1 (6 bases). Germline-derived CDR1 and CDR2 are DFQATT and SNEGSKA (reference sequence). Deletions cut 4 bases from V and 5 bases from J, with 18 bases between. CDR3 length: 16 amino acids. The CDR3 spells CSATTLTGKHNSPLHF. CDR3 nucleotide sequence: TGCAGTGCTACAACGTTAACAGGGAAACATAATTCACCCCTCCACTTT.

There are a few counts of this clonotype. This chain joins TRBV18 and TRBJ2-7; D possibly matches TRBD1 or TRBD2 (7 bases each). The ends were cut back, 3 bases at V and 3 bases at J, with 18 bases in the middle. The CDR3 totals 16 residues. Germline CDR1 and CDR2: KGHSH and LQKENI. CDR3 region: CASSPISSGGDYEQYF. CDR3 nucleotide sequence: TGTGCCAGCTCACCCATCTCGTCAGGGGGGGACTACGAGCAGTACTTC.

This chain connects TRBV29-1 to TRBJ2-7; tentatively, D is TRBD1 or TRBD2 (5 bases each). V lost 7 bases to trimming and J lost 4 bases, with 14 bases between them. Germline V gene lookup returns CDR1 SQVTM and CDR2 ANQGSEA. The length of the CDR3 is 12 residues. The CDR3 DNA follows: TGCAGCGGTAGGGACGGTCCATACGAGCAGTACTTC. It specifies CSGRDGPYEQYF.

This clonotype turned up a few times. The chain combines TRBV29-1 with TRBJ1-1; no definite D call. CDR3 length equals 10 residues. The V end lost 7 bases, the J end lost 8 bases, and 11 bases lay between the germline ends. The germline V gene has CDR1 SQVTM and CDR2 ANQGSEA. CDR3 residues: CSGGNREAFF. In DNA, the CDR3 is TGCAGCGGAGGGAACAGAGAAGCTTTCTTT.

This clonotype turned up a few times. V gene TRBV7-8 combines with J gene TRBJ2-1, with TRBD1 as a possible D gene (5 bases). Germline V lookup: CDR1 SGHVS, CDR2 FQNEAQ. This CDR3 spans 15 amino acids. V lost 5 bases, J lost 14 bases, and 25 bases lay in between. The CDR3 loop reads CASSPERGRADGEFF. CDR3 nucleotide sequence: TGTGCCAGCAGCCCGGAAAGGGGAAGGGCGGATGGGGAGTTCTTC.

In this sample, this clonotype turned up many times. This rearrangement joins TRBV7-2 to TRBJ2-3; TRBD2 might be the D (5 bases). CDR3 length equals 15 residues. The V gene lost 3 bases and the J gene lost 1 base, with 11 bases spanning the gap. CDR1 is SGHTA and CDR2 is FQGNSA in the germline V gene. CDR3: CASSFTAAGTDTQYF. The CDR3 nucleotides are TGTGCCAGCAGCTTCACAGCGGCGGGCACAGATACGCAGTATTTT.

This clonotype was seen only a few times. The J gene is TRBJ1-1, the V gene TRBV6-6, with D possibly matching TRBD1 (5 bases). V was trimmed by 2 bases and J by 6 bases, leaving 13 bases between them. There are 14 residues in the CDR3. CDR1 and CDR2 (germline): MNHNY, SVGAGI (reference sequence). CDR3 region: CASSYGAEGPEAFF. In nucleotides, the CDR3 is TGTGCCAGCAGTTACGGCGCGGAGGGGCCTGAAGCTTTCTTT.

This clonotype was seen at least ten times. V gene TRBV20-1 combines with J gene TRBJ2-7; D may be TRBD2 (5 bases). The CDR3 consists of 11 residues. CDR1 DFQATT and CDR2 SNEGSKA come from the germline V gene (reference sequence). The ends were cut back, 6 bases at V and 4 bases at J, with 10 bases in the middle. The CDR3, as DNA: TGCAGTGCCCCAGGACTTTACGAGCAGTACTTC. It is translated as CSAPGLYEQYF.

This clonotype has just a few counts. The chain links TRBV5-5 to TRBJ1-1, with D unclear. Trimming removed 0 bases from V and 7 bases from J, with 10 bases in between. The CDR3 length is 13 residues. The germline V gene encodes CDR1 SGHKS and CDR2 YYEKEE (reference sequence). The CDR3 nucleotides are TGTGCCAGCAGCTTGGGGTCCTACTTTGAAGCTTTCTTT. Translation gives CASSLGSYFEAFF.

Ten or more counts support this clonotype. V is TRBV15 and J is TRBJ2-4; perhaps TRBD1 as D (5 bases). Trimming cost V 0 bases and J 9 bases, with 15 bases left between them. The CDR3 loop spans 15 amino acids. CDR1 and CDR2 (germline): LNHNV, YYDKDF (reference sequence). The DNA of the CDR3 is TGTGCCACCAGCAGAGAGCAGGGCTTTCCGGGCATTCAGTACTTC. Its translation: CATSREQGFPGIQYF.

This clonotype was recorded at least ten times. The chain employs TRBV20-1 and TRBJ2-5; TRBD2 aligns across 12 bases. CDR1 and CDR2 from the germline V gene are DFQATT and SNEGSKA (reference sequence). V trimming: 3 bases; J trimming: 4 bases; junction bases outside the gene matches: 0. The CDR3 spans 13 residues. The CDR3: CSARGLAGETQYF. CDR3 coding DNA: TGCAGTGCTAGGGGACTAGCGGGAGAGACCCAGTACTTC.

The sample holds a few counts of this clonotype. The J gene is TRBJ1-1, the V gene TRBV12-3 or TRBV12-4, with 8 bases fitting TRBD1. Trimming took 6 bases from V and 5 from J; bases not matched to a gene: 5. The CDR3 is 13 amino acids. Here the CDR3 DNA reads TGTGCCAGCAGACGACAGGGGTATACTGAAGCTTTCTTT. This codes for CASRRQGYTEAFF.

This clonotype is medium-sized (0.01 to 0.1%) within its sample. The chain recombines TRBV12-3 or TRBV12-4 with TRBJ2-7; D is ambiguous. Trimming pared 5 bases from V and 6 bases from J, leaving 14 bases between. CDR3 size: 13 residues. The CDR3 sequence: CASSPAKFAEQYF. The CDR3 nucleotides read TGTGCCAGCAGTCCCGCTAAGTTTGCCGAGCAGTACTTC.

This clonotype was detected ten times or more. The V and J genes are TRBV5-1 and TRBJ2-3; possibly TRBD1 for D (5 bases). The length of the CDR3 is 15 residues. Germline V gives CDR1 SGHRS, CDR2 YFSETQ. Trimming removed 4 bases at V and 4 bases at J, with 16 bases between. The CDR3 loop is CASSPMGRVADTQYF. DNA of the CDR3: TGCGCCAGCAGCCCAATGGGCAGGGTAGCAGATACGCAGTATTTT.

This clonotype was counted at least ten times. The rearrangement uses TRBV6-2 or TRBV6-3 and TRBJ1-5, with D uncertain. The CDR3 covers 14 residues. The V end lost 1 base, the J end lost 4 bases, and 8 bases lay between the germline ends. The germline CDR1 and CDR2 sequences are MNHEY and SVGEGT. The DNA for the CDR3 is TGTGCCAGCAGTTACTTGGGGAGGAATCAGCCCCAGCATTTT. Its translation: CASSYLGRNQPQHF.

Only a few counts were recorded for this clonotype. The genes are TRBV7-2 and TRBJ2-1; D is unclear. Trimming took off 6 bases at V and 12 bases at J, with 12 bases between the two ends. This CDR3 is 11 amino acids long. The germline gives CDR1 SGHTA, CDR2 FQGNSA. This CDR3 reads CASSYTTGQFF. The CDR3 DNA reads TGTGCCAGCAGTTACACGACTGGGCAGTTCTTC.

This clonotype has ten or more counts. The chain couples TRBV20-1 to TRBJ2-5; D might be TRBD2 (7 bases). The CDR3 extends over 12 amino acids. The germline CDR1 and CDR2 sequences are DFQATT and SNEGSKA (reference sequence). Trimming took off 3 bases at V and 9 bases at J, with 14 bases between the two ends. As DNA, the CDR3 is TGCAGTGCTAGGGGGGGGGGCCGGGCCCAGTACTTC. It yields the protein CSARGGGRAQYF.

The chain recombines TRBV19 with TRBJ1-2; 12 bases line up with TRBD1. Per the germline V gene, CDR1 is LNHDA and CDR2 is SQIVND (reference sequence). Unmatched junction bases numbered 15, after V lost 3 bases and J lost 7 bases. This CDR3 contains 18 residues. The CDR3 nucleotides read TGTGCCAGTAGTATTAAGAGGAACCGGGACAGGGGGCATGCTGGCTACACCTTC. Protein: CASSIKRNRDRGHAGYTF.

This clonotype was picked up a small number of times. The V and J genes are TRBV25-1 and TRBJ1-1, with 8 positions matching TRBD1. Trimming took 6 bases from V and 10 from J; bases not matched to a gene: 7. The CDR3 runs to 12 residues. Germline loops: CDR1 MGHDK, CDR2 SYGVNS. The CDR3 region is CASSPRGLRAFF. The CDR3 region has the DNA TGTGCCAGCAGCCCCAGGGGGCTCAGAGCTTTCTTT.

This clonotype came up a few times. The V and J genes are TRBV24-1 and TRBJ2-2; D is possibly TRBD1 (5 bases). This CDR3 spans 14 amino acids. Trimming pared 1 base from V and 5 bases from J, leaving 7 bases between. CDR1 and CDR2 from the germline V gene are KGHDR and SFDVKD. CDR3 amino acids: CATSDFRQTGELFF. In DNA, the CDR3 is TGTGCCACCAGTGATTTTCGACAGACCGGGGAGCTGTTTTTT.

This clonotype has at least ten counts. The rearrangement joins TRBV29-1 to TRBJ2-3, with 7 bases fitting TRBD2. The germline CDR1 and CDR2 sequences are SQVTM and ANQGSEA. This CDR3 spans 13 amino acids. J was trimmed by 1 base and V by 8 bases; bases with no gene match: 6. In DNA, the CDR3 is TGCAGCATTCACCTAGCGGGCACAGATACGCAGTATTTT. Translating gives CSIHLAGTDTQYF.

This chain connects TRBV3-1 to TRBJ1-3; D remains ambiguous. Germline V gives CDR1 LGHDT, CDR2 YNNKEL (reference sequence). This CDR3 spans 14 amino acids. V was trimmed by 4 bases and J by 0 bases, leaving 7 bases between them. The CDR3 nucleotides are TGTGCCAGCAGCCGAGGGAACTCTGGAAACACCATATATTTT. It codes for CASSRGNSGNTIYF.

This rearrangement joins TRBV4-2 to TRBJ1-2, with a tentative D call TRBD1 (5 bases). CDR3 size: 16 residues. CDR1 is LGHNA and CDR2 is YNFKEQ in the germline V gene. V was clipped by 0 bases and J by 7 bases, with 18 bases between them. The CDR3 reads CASSQDSEGRGGGYTF. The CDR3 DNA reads TGTGCCAGCAGCCAAGATTCGGAGGGGAGGGGAGGTGGCTACACCTTC.

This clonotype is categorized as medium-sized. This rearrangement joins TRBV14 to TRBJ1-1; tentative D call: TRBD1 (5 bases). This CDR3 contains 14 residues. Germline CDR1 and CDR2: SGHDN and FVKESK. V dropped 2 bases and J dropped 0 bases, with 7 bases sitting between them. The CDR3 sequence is CASSQPGMNTEAFF. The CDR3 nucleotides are TGTGCCAGCAGCCAACCAGGGATGAACACTGAAGCTTTCTTT.

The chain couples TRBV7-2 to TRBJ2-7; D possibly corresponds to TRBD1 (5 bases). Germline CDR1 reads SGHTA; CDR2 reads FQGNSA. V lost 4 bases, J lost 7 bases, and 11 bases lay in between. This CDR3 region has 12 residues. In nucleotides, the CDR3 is TGTGCCAGCAGCTCAGTAGGGGTGGAGCAGTACTTC. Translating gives CASSSVGVEQYF.

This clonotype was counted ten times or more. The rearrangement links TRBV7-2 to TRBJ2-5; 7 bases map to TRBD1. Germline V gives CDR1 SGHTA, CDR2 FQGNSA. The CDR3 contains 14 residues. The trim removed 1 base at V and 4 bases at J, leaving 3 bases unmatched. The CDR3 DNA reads TGTGCCAGCAGCTTAGGGGCAGGGGGAGAGACCCAGTACTTC. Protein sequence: CASSLGAGGETQYF.